The rows below give T cell receptor beta chains drawn from one sample of a study of shared clonotypes between healthy human individuals. Only in-frame clones appear in the TCRdb table, and some are missing; sequencing was by immunoSEQ multiplex PCR. The sample has about 1.9 million clones, 93% seen once. The sequenced sample was naive CD8+ T cells from PBMCs. All receptors come from a man between 18 and 29 years old in good health. Some clones in this sample may be carry-over from other donors' samples. Each CDR3 is given with its conserved first and last residue. A D gene is named only where the DNA matches it firmly. Not all rows give a size; the values are once, few, many and, for expanded clones, a class.

cdr3_length: 16
v_call: TRBV6-4
j_call: TRBJ2-1
clone_size: NA
d_call: NA
cdr3_nt: TGTGCCAGCAGTGACACAACTAGTTTAGTTCTGGATGAGCAGTTCTTC
cdr3_aa: CASSDTTSLVLDEQFF

cdr3_length: 14
v_call: TRBV27
j_call: TRBJ1-2
clone_size: few
d_call: TRBD1
cdr3_nt: TGTGCCAGCAGTCCTAGGACAGGGGTTGATGGCTACACCTTC
cdr3_aa: CASSPRTGVDGYTF

cdr3_length: 17
v_call: TRBV10-3
j_call: TRBJ2-1
clone_size: NA
d_call: TRBD2
cdr3_nt: TGTGCCATCAGTGACCCCTTCTTAGACGGGAGGGCCGATGAGCAGTTCTTC
cdr3_aa: CAISDPFLDGRADEQFF

cdr3_length: 12
v_call: TRBV6-1
j_call: TRBJ2-7
clone_size: NA
d_call: NA
cdr3_nt: TGTGCCAGCGGCGGACCCCTCGACGAGCAGTACTTC
cdr3_aa: CASGGPLDEQYF

cdr3_length: 15
v_call: TRBV6-4
j_call: TRBJ2-1
clone_size: once
d_call: TRBD2
cdr3_nt: TGTGCCAGCAGTGACTGGGTGGGAGGGCCAGGTGAGCAGTTCTTC
cdr3_aa: CASSDWVGGPGEQFF

cdr3_length: 14
v_call: TRBV21-1
j_call: TRBJ2-3
clone_size: NA
d_call: NA
cdr3_nt: TGTGCCAGCAGCTGGACGAGTTTTACAGATACGCAGTATTTT
cdr3_aa: CASSWTSFTDTQYF

cdr3_length: 15
v_call: TRBV11-2
j_call: TRBJ2-1
clone_size: NA
d_call: TRBD2
cdr3_nt: TGTGCCAGCACCGAACGGGGGGTCGATTACAATGAGCAGTTCTTC
cdr3_aa: CASTERGVDYNEQFF

cdr3_length: 16
v_call: TRBV7-9
j_call: TRBJ1-1
clone_size: NA
d_call: NA
cdr3_nt: TGTGCCAGCAGCTTAGATCCCCTTCCCCTGAACACTGAAGCTTTCTTT
cdr3_aa: CASSLDPLPLNTEAFF

cdr3_length: 17
v_call: TRBV4-1
j_call: TRBJ2-3
clone_size: NA
d_call: NA
cdr3_nt: TGCGCCAGCAGCCTAACCGCGCCCGTAGGGGTAGCGGATACGCAGTATTTT
cdr3_aa: CASSLTAPVGVADTQYF

cdr3_length: 15
v_call: TRBV5-1
j_call: TRBJ2-3
clone_size: NA
d_call: NA
cdr3_nt: TGCGCCAGCAGCTTAGGGTATGTTATCACAGATACGCAGTATTTT
cdr3_aa: CASSLGYVITDTQYF

cdr3_length: 12
v_call: TRBV29-1
j_call: TRBJ1-2
clone_size: NA
d_call: NA
cdr3_nt: TGCAGCGCCTTAGGGGGGGCCTATGGCTACACCTTC
cdr3_aa: CSALGGAYGYTF

cdr3_length: 13
v_call: TRBV7-9
j_call: TRBJ1-4
clone_size: NA
d_call: NA
cdr3_nt: TGTGCCAGCAGCCCCAGGTTCGGTGAAAAACTGTTTTTT
cdr3_aa: CASSPRFGEKLFF

cdr3_length: 14
v_call: TRBV7-9
j_call: TRBJ1-5
clone_size: NA
d_call: TRBD1
cdr3_nt: TGTGCCAGCAGTTGGGACAGGGCGGATCAGCCCCAGCATTTT
cdr3_aa: CASSWDRADQPQHF

cdr3_length: 14
v_call: TRBV19
j_call: TRBJ2-5
clone_size: once
d_call: NA
cdr3_nt: TGTGCCAGTAGTCCCCGGGGGTGGAGGGAGACCCAGTACTTC
cdr3_aa: CASSPRGWRETQYF

cdr3_length: 14
v_call: TRBV15
j_call: TRBJ1-1
clone_size: NA
d_call: TRBD1
cdr3_nt: TGTGCCACCAGACCCGGGACAGGGCACACTGAAGCTTTCTTT
cdr3_aa: CATRPGTGHTEAFF